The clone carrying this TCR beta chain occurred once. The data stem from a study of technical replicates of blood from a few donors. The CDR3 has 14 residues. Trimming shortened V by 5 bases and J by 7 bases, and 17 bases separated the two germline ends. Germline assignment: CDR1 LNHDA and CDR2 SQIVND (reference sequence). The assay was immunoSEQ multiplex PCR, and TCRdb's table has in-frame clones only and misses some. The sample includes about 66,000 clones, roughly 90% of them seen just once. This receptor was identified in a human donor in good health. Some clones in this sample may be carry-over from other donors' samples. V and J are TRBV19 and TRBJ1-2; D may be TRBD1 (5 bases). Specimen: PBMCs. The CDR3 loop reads CASSPRQKVVGYTF. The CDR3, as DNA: TGTGCCAGTAGTCCCCGACAGAAAGTAGTTGGCTACACCTTC.